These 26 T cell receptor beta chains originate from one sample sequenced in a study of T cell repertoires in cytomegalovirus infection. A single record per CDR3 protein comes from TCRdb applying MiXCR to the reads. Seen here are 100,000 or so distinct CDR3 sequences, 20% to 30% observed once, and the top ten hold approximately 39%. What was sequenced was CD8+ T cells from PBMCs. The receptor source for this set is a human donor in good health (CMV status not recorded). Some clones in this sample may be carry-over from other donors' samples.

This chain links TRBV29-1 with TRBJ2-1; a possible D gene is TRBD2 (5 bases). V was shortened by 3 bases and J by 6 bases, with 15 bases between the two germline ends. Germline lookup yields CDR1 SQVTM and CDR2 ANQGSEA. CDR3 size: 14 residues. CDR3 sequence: CSVDSGGPGNEQFF. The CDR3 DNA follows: TGCAGCGTTGACTCTGGCGGGCCGGGCAATGAGCAGTTCTTC.

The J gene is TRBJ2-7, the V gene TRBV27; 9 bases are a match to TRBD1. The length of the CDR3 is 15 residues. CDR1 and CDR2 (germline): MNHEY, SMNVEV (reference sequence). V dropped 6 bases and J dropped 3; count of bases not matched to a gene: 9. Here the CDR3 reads CASSPAGTGLYEQYF. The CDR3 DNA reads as TGTGCCAGCAGCCCAGCGGGGACAGGGCTCTACGAGCAGTACTTC.

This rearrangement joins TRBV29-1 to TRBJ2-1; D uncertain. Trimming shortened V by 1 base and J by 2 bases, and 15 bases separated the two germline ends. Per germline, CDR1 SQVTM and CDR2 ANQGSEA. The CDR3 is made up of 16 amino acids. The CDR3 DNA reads TGCAGCGTTGAAGGACTCCTTTTGAGCACCTACAATGAGCAGTTCTTC. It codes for CSVEGLLLSTYNEQFF.

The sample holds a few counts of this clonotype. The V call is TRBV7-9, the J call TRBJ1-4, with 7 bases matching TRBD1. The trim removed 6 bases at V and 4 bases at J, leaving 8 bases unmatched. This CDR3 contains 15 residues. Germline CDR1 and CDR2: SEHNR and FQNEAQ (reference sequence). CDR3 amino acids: CASRPRQGDNEKLFF. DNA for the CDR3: TGTGCCAGCAGACCACGACAGGGCGATAATGAAAAACTGTTTTTT.

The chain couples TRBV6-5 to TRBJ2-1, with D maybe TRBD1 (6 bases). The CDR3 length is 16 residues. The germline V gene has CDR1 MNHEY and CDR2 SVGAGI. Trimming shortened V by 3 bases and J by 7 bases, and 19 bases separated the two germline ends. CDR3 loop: CASSYSGGRGTNEQFF. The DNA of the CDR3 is TGTGCCAGCAGTTATTCTGGGGGCCGGGGTACGAATGAGCAGTTCTTC.

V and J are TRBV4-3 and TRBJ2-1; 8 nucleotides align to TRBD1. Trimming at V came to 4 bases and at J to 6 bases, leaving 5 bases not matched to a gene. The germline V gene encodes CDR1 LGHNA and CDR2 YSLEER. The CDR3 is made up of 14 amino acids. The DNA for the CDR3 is TGCGCCAGCAGCCCTGGGACAGGTCCCAATGAGCAGTTCTTC. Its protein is CASSPGTGPNEQFF.

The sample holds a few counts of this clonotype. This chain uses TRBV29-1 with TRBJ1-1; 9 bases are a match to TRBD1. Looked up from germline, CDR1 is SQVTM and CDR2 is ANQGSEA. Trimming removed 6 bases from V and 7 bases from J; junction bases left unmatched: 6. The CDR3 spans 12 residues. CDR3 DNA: TGCAGCGTCGGGACAGGGCTGGGTGAAGCTTTCTTT. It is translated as CSVGTGLGEAFF.

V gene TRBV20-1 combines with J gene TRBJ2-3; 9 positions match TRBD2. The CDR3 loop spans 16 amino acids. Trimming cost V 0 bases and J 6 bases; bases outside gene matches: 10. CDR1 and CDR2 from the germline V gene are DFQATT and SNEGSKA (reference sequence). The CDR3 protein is CSARDWASGTLDTQYF. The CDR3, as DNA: TGCAGTGCTAGAGATTGGGCTAGCGGGACGCTGGATACGCAGTATTTT.

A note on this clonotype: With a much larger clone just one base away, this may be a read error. This CDR3 reads CASGLAGGLGDEQFF. In DNA form, the CDR3 reads TGTGCCAGCGGTTTGGCGGGGGGCTTGGGGGATGAGCAGTTCTTC. The chain couples TRBV12-3 or TRBV12-4 to TRBJ2-1; 8 positions agree with TRBD2. This CDR3 has 15 residues.

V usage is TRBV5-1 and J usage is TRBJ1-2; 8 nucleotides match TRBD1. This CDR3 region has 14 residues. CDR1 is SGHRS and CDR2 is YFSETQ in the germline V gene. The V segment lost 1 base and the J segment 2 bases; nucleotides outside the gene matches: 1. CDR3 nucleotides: TGCGCCAGCAGCTTGAGACAGGGGAACTATGGCTACACCTTC. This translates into CASSLRQGNYGYTF.

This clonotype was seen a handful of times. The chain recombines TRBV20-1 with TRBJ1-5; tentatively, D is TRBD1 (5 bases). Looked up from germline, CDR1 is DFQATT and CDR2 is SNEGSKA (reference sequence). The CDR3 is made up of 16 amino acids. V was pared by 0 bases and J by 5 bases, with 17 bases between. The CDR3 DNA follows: TGCAGTGCTAGAGATTCAGCAGGGATAGGTGATCAGCCCCAGCATTTT. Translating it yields CSARDSAGIGDQPQHF.

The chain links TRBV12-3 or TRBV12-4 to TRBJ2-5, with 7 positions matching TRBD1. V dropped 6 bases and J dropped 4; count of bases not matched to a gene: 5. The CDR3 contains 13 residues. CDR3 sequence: CASRTKGAETQYF. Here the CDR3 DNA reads TGTGCCAGCAGGACCAAGGGGGCAGAGACCCAGTACTTC.

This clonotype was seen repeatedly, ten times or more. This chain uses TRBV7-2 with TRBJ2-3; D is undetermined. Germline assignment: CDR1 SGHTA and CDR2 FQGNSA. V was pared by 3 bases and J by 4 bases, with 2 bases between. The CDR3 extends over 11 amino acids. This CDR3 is CASSFSDTQYF. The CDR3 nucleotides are TGTGCCAGCAGCTTCTCAGATACGCAGTATTTT.

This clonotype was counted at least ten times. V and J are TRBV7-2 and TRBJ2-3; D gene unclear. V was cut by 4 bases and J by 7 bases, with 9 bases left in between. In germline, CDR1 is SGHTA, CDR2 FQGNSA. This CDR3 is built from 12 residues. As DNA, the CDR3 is TGTGCCAGCAGCTCCCACGCGTATACGCAGTATTTT. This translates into CASSSHAYTQYF.

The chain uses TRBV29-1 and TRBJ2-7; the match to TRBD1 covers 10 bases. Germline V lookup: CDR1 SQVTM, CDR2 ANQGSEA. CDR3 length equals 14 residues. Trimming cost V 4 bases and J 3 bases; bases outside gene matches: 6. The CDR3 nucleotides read TGCAGCGTTGGGTCGGGGGACAGGGGCTACGAGCAGTACTTC. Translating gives CSVGSGDRGYEQYF.

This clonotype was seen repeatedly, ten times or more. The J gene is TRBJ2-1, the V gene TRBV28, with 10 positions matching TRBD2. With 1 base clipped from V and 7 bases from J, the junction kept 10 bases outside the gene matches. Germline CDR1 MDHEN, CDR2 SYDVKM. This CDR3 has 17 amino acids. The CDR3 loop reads CASSLSASGGKKNEQFF. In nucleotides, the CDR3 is TGTGCCAGCAGTTTATCTGCTAGCGGGGGTAAAAAAAATGAGCAGTTCTTC.

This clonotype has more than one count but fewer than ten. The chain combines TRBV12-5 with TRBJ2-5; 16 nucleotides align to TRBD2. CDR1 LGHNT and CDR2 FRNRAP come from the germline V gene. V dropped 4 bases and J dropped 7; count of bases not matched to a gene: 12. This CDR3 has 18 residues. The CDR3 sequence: CASGSDRGTSGRDRTQYF. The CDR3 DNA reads TGTGCTAGTGGTTCCGACCGGGGGACTAGCGGGAGGGACCGGACCCAGTACTTC.

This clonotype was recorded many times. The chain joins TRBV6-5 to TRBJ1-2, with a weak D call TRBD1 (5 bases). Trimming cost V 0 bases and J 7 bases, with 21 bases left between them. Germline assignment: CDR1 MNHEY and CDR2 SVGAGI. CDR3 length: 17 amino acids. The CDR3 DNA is TGTGCCAGCAGTTACTCCGGGGGGATAGCGTCCCTCGGTGGCTACACCTTC. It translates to CASSYSGGIASLGGYTF.

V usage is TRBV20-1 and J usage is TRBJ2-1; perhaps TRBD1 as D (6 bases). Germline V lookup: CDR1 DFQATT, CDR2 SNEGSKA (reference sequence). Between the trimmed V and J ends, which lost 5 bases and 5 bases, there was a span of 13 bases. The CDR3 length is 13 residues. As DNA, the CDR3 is TGCAGTGCTCGGGGACACAAAAACAATGAGCAGTTCTTC. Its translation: CSARGHKNNEQFF.

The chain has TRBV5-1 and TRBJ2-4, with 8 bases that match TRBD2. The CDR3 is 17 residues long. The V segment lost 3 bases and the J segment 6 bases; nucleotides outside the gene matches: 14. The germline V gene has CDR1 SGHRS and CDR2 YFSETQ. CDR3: CASSWTSSRLTGNIQYF. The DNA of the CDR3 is TGCGCCAGCAGCTGGACTAGCTCTCGGTTAACAGGAAACATTCAGTACTTC.

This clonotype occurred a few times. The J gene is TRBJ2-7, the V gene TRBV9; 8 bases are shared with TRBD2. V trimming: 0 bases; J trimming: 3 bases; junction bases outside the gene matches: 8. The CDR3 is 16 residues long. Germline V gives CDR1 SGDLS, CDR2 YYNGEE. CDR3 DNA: TGTGCCAGCAGCGTAGGGGTGAGCGGGGGCTTCTACGAGCAGTACTTC. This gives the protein CASSVGVSGGFYEQYF.

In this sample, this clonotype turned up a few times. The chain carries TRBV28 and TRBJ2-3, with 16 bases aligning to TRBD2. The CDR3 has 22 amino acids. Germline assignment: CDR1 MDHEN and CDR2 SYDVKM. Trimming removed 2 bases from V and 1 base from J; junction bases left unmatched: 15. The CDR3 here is CASSLPRAGTSGGGEGTDTQYF. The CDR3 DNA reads TGTGCCAGCAGTTTACCTCGGGCCGGGACTAGCGGGGGGGGTGAGGGCACAGATACGCAGTATTTT. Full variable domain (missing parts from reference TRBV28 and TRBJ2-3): DVKVTQSSRYLVKRTGEKVFLECVQDMDHENMFWYRQDPGLGLRLIYFSYDVKMKEKGDIPEGYSVSREKKERFSLILESASTNQTSMYLCASSLPRAGTSGGGEGTDTQYFGPGTRLTVL.

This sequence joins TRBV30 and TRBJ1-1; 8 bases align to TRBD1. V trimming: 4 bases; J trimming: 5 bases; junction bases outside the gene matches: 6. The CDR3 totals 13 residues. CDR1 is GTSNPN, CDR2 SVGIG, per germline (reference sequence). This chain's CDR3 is CAWKYRGGTEAFF. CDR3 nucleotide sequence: TGTGCCTGGAAGTACAGGGGGGGAACTGAAGCTTTCTTT. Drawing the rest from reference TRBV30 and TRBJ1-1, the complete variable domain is SQTIHQWPATLVQPVGSPLSLECTVEGTSNPNLYWYRQAAGRGLQLLFYSVGIGQISSEVPQNLSASRPQDRQFILSSKKLLLSDSGFYLCAWKYRGGTEAFFGQGTRLTVV.

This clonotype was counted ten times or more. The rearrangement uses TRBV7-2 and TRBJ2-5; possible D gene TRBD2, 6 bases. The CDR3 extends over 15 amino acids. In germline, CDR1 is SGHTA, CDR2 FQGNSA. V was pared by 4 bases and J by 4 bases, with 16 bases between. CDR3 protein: CASSSAGGFRETQYF. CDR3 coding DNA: TGTGCCAGCAGCTCTGCTGGGGGGTTTAGAGAGACCCAGTACTTC.

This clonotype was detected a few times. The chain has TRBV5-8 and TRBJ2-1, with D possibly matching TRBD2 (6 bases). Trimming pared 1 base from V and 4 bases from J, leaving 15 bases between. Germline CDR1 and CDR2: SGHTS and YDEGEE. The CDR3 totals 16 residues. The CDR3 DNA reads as TGTGCCAGCAGCTTGCTGGTAGCGGCGCTATACAATGAGCAGTTCTTC. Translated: CASSLLVAALYNEQFF.

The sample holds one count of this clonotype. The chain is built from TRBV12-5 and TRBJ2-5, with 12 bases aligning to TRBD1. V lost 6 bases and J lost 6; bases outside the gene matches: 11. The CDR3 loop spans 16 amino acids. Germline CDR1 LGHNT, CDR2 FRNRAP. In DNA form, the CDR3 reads TGTGCTAGTGGCCGGGATGGGACAGGGGGCGAGAAGACCCAGTACTTC. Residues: CASGRDGTGGEKTQYF.